A single sample gave rise to the 24 T cell receptor beta chains below, sequenced in a study of OX40 agonist ivuxolimab in advanced cancers. TCRdb's table, derived via immunoSEQ multiplex PCR, lists solely in-frame clones and lacks some. This sample has 40,000 to 55,000 clones; more than 70% occur once, and the top ten carry about a sixth. This specimen was CD4+ or CD8+ T cells sorted from blood, taken in a trial of the OX40 agonist ivuxolimab. Every receptor here comes from an adult with an advanced solid tumor such as melanoma, head and neck, liver or kidney cancer.

The V call is TRBV30, the J call TRBJ2-7; no clear D gene. Looked up from germline, CDR1 is GTSNPN and CDR2 is SVGIG (reference sequence). V was shortened by 3 bases and J by 2 bases, with 8 bases between the two germline ends. CDR3 length equals 12 residues. The CDR3 DNA is TGTGCCTGGAGACCGGGTACCTACGAGCAGTACTTC. It specifies CAWRPGTYEQYF.

The chain combines TRBV6-5 with TRBJ2-7, with TRBD2 as a possible D gene (6 bases). Germline lookup yields CDR1 MNHEY and CDR2 SVGAGI. V gave up 6 bases and J gave up 4 bases, with 10 bases separating them. This CDR3 is 12 amino acids long. The CDR3, as DNA: TGTGCCAGCAGAGGAGGGTCTTACGAGCAGTACTTC. Translating gives CASRGGSYEQYF.

This chain connects TRBV21-1 to TRBJ2-7. TRBV21-1 is labeled a pseudogene. The CDR3 is 15 amino acids. The CDR3 DNA reads TGTGCCAGCAGCACCTCCTCCTTAAGCTCCTACGAGCAGTACTTC. It is translated as CASSTSSLSSYEQYF.

This chain joins TRBV19 and TRBJ1-1, with TRBD1 identical over 7 bases. V shed 6 bases, J shed 6 bases, and the junction held 1 base outside the gene matches. The CDR3 has 11 residues. Germline assignment: CDR1 LNHDA and CDR2 SQIVND (reference sequence). CDR3 bases: TGTGCCAGTAGAGACAGGGCTGAAGCTTTCTTT. It yields the protein CASRDRAEAFF.

This chain joins TRBV18 and TRBJ2-1, with a tentative D call TRBD2 (5 bases). This CDR3 spans 16 amino acids. Trimming removed 5 bases at V and 5 bases at J, with 19 bases between. Germline V gene sequence: CDR1 KGHSH, CDR2 LQKENI. In nucleotides, the CDR3 is TGTGCCAGCTCAAAACGGGGATCTTATAGGGACAATGAGCAGTTCTTC. It yields the protein CASSKRGSYRDNEQFF.

The chain employs TRBV27 and TRBJ1-1, with D maybe TRBD1 (5 bases). This CDR3 comprises 15 residues. Germline V gives CDR1 MNHEY, CDR2 SMNVEV (reference sequence). Trimming removed 0 bases from V and 4 bases from J, with 12 bases in between. CDR3 region: CASSLSGTGGTEAFF. The CDR3 nucleotides are TGTGCCAGCAGTTTATCGGGGACCGGAGGCACTGAAGCTTTCTTT.

The J gene is TRBJ2-7, the V gene TRBV27; 8 positions agree with TRBD1. This CDR3 is built from 13 residues. V lost 5 bases, J lost 4 bases, and 4 bases stayed unmatched. Germline CDR1 is MNHEY and CDR2 is SMNVEV (reference sequence). This chain's CDR3 is CASSTDRAYEQYF. Written as DNA, the CDR3 is TGTGCCAGCAGTACGGACAGGGCGTACGAGCAGTACTTC.

The gene calls are TRBV9 and TRBJ2-1; D is unclear. V was shortened by 0 bases and J by 4 bases, with 5 bases between the two germline ends. Germline V gene lookup returns CDR1 SGDLS and CDR2 YYNGEE. This CDR3 is 13 amino acids long. CDR3 residues: CASSVVDYNEQFF. CDR3 sequence (DNA): TGTGCCAGCAGCGTAGTCGATTACAATGAGCAGTTCTTC. The complete variable domain, with remaining parts taken from reference TRBV9 and TRBJ2-1, reads DSGVTQTPKHLITATGQRVTLRCSPRSGDLSVYWYQQSLDQGLQFLIQYYNGEERAKGNILERFSAQQFPDLHSELNLSSLELGDSALYFCASSVVDYNEQFFGPGTRLTVL.

The chain carries TRBV21-1 and TRBJ1-6; the table calls TRBD1, which could not be checked here. TRBV21-1 is a known pseudogene. This CDR3 contains 17 residues. CDR3: CASSKEHLRTAASPLHF. The CDR3 DNA reads TGTGCCAGCAGCAAAGAGCATTTAAGGACAGCTGCTTCACCCCTCCACTTT.

This chain connects TRBV7-9 to TRBJ2-2, with D maybe TRBD2 (7 bases). Between the trimmed V and J ends, which lost 2 bases and 2 bases, there was a span of 9 bases. This CDR3 has 15 amino acids. The germline V gene encodes CDR1 SEHNR and CDR2 FQNEAQ (reference sequence). CDR3 region: CASSLRGANTGELFF. DNA of the CDR3: TGTGCCAGCAGCTTACGGGGGGCAAACACCGGGGAGCTGTTTTTT.

The chain couples TRBV27 to TRBJ1-6; 8 nucleotides line up with TRBD1. Germline CDR1 MNHEY, CDR2 SMNVEV (reference sequence). Losses at the gene ends were 6 bases for V and 9 bases for J; bases not matched to a gene: 13. The CDR3 is made up of 16 amino acids. The CDR3 sequence: CASSRDRHPRVSPLHF. DNA for the CDR3: TGTGCCAGCAGCCGGGACAGGCACCCGAGGGTTTCACCCCTCCACTTT.

The gene calls are TRBV6-4 and TRBJ2-5, with a possible D match to TRBD2 (7 bases). This CDR3 comprises 14 residues. V was shortened by 0 bases and J by 5 bases, with 10 bases between the two germline ends. The V gene's germline CDR1 is MRHNA and CDR2 SNTAGT. CDR3 region: CASSDSRGGETQYF. The CDR3 DNA sequence: TGTGCCAGCAGTGACTCGAGGGGGGGGGAGACCCAGTACTTC.

This chain joins TRBV7-8 and TRBJ2-2; the match to TRBD1 covers 9 bases. V trimming: 3 bases; J trimming: 3 bases; junction bases outside the gene matches: 8. The CDR3 extends over 17 amino acids. Germline V gives CDR1 SGHVS, CDR2 FQNEAQ. CDR3 in amino acids: CASSFPRDRVYTGELFF. The CDR3 bases are TGTGCCAGCAGCTTCCCTCGGGACAGGGTTTACACCGGGGAGCTGTTTTTT.

The sample holds one count of this clone. This chain uses TRBV6-1 with TRBJ2-7; TRBD1 might be the D (6 bases). V lost 8 bases to trimming and J lost 3 bases, with 8 bases between them. This CDR3 is 11 amino acids long. CDR1 and CDR2 (germline): MNHNS, SASEGT. The CDR3 DNA sequence: TGTGCCAGCCGACAGGTCTACGAGCAGTACTTC. This gives the protein CASRQVYEQYF.

The chain carries TRBV7-6 and TRBJ2-7, with 8 positions matching TRBD1. V dropped 3 bases and J dropped 2; count of bases not matched to a gene: 3. CDR1 is SGHVS, CDR2 FNYEAQ, per germline. This CDR3 has 14 residues. The CDR3 spells CASSFGTGPYEQYF. The CDR3 DNA follows: TGTGCCAGCAGCTTTGGGACAGGACCCTACGAGCAGTACTTC.

V is TRBV7-9 and J is TRBJ2-5; the match to TRBD2 covers 12 bases. The CDR3 extends over 15 amino acids. Germline V gene sequence: CDR1 SEHNR, CDR2 FQNEAQ (reference sequence). The trim removed 3 bases at V and 4 bases at J, leaving 3 bases unmatched. DNA for the CDR3: TGTGCCAGCAGCTTTGCTAGCGGGGGGGTAGAGACCCAGTACTTC. Translated, it gives CASSFASGGVETQYF.

This clone was seen a single time. The chain recombines TRBV6-5 with TRBJ2-7; D is uncertain. There are 13 residues in the CDR3. Germline-derived CDR1 and CDR2 are MNHEY and SVGAGI. Between the trimmed V and J ends, which lost 2 bases and 1 base, there was a span of 6 bases. The CDR3 region is CASSYGESYEQYF. Here the CDR3 DNA reads TGTGCCAGCAGTTACGGGGAATCCTACGAGCAGTACTTC.

The chain has TRBV7-6 and TRBJ2-3; D might be TRBD2 (7 bases). There are 14 residues in the CDR3. Trimming left V 2 bases short and J 4 bases short, with 10 bases between. Germline CDR1 and CDR2: SGHVS and FNYEAQ. The DNA for the CDR3 is TGTGCCAGCAGCTTAAGGGGGGGGGCAGATACGCAGTATTTT. This translates into CASSLRGGADTQYF. The entire variable domain, with the rest obtained from reference TRBV7-6 and TRBJ2-3, is as follows: GAGVSQSPRYKVTKRGQDVALRCDPISGHVSLYWYRQALGQGPEFLTYFNYEAQQDKSGLPNDRFSAERPEGSISTLTIQRTEQRDSAMYRCASSLRGGADTQYFGPGTRLTVL.

The chain carries TRBV6-1 and TRBJ1-1, with D hard to call. Trimming removed 7 bases from V and 6 bases from J, with 15 bases in between. Germline CDR1 is MNHNS and CDR2 is SASEGT. The CDR3 has 13 residues. CDR3 amino acids: CASTLRVGAEAFF. In DNA, the CDR3 is TGTGCCAGCACCCTCCGGGTCGGGGCTGAAGCTTTCTTT.

The chain recombines TRBV27 with TRBJ1-2, with D tentatively TRBD1 (6 bases). Trimming took off 5 bases at V and 6 bases at J, with 25 bases between the two ends. The CDR3 totals 17 residues. Germline CDR1 MNHEY, CDR2 SMNVEV (reference sequence). The DNA for the CDR3 is TGTGCCAGCAGTATTTTCCCAAGAGTGGGGGCGAGCGATGGCTACACCTTC. Protein sequence: CASSIFPRVGASDGYTF.

This chain uses TRBV5-4 with TRBJ2-2; D remains ambiguous. The CDR3 runs 18 residues. The germline V gene has CDR1 SGHNT and CDR2 YYREEE (reference sequence). Trimming cost V 4 bases and J 0 bases, with 19 bases left between them. The CDR3 region is CASSEVRWTATNTGELFF. The CDR3 DNA reads TGTGCCAGCAGCGAGGTACGGTGGACGGCTACGAACACCGGGGAGCTGTTTTTT.

DNA of the CDR3: TGTGCCAGCGGGGGACAGCCACTAAGCACCATATATTTT. Translated: CASGGQPLSTIYF. The chain joins TRBV7-9 to TRBJ1-3; 7 positions match TRBD1. Unmatched junction bases numbered 10, after V lost 8 bases and J lost 9 bases. The CDR3 totals 13 residues. Germline V CDR1 and CDR2: SEHNR, FQNEAQ (reference sequence).

V and J are TRBV30 and TRBJ2-7; 7 bases fit TRBD2. The CDR3 covers 14 residues. V was clipped by 3 bases and J by 2 bases; unmatched bases: 7. The V gene's germline CDR1 is GTSNPN and CDR2 SVGIG (reference sequence). The DNA for the CDR3 is TGTGCCTGGAGGGGGGACTATGGACCCTACGAGCAGTACTTC. Translating gives CAWRGDYGPYEQYF.

The chain joins TRBV19 to TRBJ1-1; 8 nucleotides align to TRBD1. The CDR3 spans 16 residues. The junction had 10 bases not matched to a gene; V was cut back by 3 bases and J by 4 bases. Germline V lookup: CDR1 LNHDA, CDR2 SQIVND (reference sequence). CDR3 region: CASSIPRQGRGTEAFF. Here the CDR3 DNA reads TGTGCCAGTAGTATCCCCAGACAGGGGAGAGGCACTGAAGCTTTCTTT. The full variable domain, in which reference TRBV19 and TRBJ1-1 provide the parts outside the CDR3, is DGGITQSPKYLFRKEGQNVTLSCEQNLNHDAMYWYRQDPGQGLRLIYYSQIVNDFQKGDIAEGYSVSREKKESFPLTVTSAQKNPTAFYLCASSIPRQGRGTEAFFGQGTRLTVV.